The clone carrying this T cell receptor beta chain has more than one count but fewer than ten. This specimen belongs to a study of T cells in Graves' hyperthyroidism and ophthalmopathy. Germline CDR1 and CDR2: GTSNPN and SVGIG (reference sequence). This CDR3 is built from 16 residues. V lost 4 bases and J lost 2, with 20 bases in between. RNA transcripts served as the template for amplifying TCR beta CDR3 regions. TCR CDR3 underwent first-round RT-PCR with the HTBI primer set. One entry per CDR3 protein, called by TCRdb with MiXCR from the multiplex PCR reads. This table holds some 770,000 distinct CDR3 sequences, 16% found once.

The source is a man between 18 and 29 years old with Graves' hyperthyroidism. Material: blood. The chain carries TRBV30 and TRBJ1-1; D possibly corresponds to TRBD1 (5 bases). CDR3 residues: CAWIRKGREENTEAFF. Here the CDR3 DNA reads TGTGCCTGGATTAGAAAGGGGCGAGAGGAAAACACTGAAGCTTTCTTT.